This T cell receptor (beta chain) was captured in a study of T cell clusters in autoimmune cytopenias (dated by TCRdb to 2018 to 2020). Some background on the complete study: A mean age of around 50 years and a median age of 59 years were recorded for the healthy donor controls, of whom about half of the roughly 45 were female. Controls were 25 age-matched healthy donors for primary cytopenia and 14 age-matched CLL patients for secondary cytopenia. The study was designed to test whether a disease-specific immune repertoire signature usable as a blood-based biomarker is carried by autoimmune cytopenia patients. Per sample, TRB sequencing gave a median depth of around 53,000 reads and a median of 2,350 distinct TRB clonotypes. Repertoires from autoimmune hepatitis patients were compared with those of 23 healthy donors matched for age and sex. Peripheral blood TRB and IGH repertoires were sequenced in autoimmune cytopenia patients at active disease and during treatment follow-up, alongside healthy, CLL and autoimmune hepatitis controls. Results the study describes overall, beyond this receptor: Healthy donors had almost three times as many exclusive TRB clusters as active autoimmune hepatitis patients, a finding consistent with an autoimmunity-wide signature. In the comparison of secondary cytopenia with CLL, the cluster-lack signature was not observed, apparently because the dominant lymphoma-associated repertoire masked the signature. The GLIPH analysis suggested a lack of physiological T cell clusters in primary autoimmune cytopenia patients, since more than 40 clusters were exclusive to healthy donors whereas some 15 were exclusive to patients. The T cell clusters were defined only in silico, and the functional role of the clusters still needed to be validated experimentally. The TRB repertoire shifts, including less even repertoires in secondary cytopenia and CLL, mostly reflected lymphoma bias and not autoimmunity.

Multiplex PCR with a touch-down protocol amplified TRB rearrangements, with the TRB-A and TRB-B primer pools combined in a single tube. Illumina adapters and sample indices were added to the amplicons through two consecutive PCR reactions performed with Phusion HS II polymerase. After gel purification with the NucleoSpin Gel and PCR Clean-up kit, the amplicons were quantified by Qubit and checked for quality on an Agilent 2100 Bioanalyzer. Sequencing of the libraries was done on an Illumina MiSeq with paired-end, single-indexed, 600-cycle runs. The authors' analysis ran thus. MiXCR version 2.1.12, together with the default MiXCR reference library, was used to align and assemble the TRB reads. A clone was defined by each unique CDR3 nucleotide sequence, and the analysis included only productive sequences with two or more reads. To assess repertoire diversity, an R script computed alpha-parameterized diversity profiles (alpha 0 to 5), which included the Shannon (alpha 1) and Simpson (alpha 2) indices. The tcR package was used to compute combinatorial TRB VJ usage, which was then compared between cohorts by principal component analysis with ade4. TCRbeta CDR3s were clustered with GLIPH on cohort pairs matched by age and read depth, and cluster frequencies were compared by Wilcoxon test. TCRdb reprocessed the public reads and reports one entry per CDR3 protein sequence, without DNA. For this entry, the V and J calls and clone size follow TCRdb and not the study's own pipeline. The table kept for this sample lists approximately 11,000 distinct CDR3 sequences. The top ten hold 23% of the sample.

TRB amplification used approximately 250 ng of peripheral blood genomic DNA, roughly 41,000 genome equivalents, per sample. A note on this clonotype: Its antigen is not yet known.

This sample also belongs to another study, concerning T cell repertoires in aging, cancer and after chemotherapy. As described in the second report: Donors were distributed across six age groups ranging from 30 or younger to 70 or older, with at least three individuals included per group. Control TCR repertoires from healthy donors were recorded across several months to years, and re-sampling revealed clear clonal overlap. The complete dataset included about 8.8 million TCR reads. Untreated patients with hematological or solid cancers showed significantly lower blood TCR diversity and higher clonality than age-matched healthy donors. In healthy donors, the decline in TCR diversity with age was mainly due to loss of richness, whereas in cancer patients loss of evenness also played a role. In both cancer cohorts, median generation probability rose over the chemotherapy interval, which suggests that the repertoire was reconstituted through rebound thymic output. It was noted by the authors that conclusions about immunological memory after chemotherapy cannot be drawn from the repertoire data. To examine immunoaging and T cell reconstitution after chemotherapy, the study profiled TCR beta repertoires in peripheral blood from healthy donors and cancer patients. A cohort of 218 cancer patients (about 94 with hematological and some 120 with solid cancers) was assembled, and approximately 97 healthy donors were included as a reference group. Processing of the TRB sequences was carried out with MiXCR versions 2.12 and 3.0.5. The repertoire metrics were Shannon diversity, evenness, clonality (calculated as one minus evenness), and diversity profiles parameterized by alpha from 0 to 5. Generation probabilities of clones in paired pre- and post-chemotherapy samples were computed with the IGoR algorithm.

The receptor comes from a human donor in good health. The sample comprised peripheral blood.

The CDR3 reads as follows: CASSIDIWQGRDTGELFF. The chain joins TRBV19 to TRBJ2-2; TCRdb proposes TRBD1, but this gene call is untestable without DNA. CDR1 LNHDA and CDR2 SQIVND are derived from the germline V gene (reference sequence). The CDR3 runs 18 amino acids, cysteine and phenylalanine included. No coding sequence is recorded.